This TCR beta chain was profiled in a study of T cell changes during pregnancy in multiple sclerosis. Assay used: immunoSEQ multiplex PCR; TCRdb lists only in-frame clones, some missing. The sample records fewer than 55,000 clones, approximately 92% being singletons. V shed 3 bases, J shed 7 bases, and the junction held 5 bases outside the gene matches. This CDR3 contains 14 residues. In germline, CDR1 is SGHDT, CDR2 YYEEEE. The receptor's source is a female donor with multiple sclerosis, enrolled in a pregnancy study. The J gene is TRBJ1-4, the V gene TRBV5-6; 8 bases align to TRBD1. Sequenced material: peripheral blood. CDR3 nucleotide sequence: TGTGCCAGCAGCTCGGGGACAGGTTTTGAAAAACTGTTTTTT. Translated, it gives CASSSGTGFEKLFF.